This entry features one T cell receptor (beta chain) sequence. What it binds is not known. These data come from a study of blood T cells in healthy people across ages. The CDR3 length is 12 residues. V trimming: 7 bases; J trimming: 5 bases; junction bases outside the gene matches: 3. CDR1 and CDR2 (germline): SNHLY, FYNNEI. Study-level findings and limits: PBMCs went unsorted, and a conclusive naive versus antigen-experienced comparison was therefore prevented. Estimates of diversity drawn from one million T cells were considered underestimates.

Together with a sample-barcoded 5' primer, a J-beta primer mix was included in a second PCR lasting 7 to 11 cycles. A template-switch adaptor that had 12 random nucleotides put a tag on each cDNA molecule. MiXCR was run by TCRdb on the 5' RACE reads, yielding one entry per CDR3 protein. The sample records just over 1 million distinct CDR3 sequences, more than 35% being singletons. The gene calls are TRBV2 and TRBJ2-5; TRBD2 agrees at 8 bases. The TCR comes from a woman in her sixties in good health. The sample was blood. For the CDR3, the DNA is TGTGCCAGCACTGCGGGAGGTGAGACCCAGTACTTC. Encoded protein: CASTAGGETQYF.